This T cell receptor (beta chain) was identified during a study of T cell responses to AZD1222 COVID-19 vaccine. About the study: Combined were second doses at about 4 or about 12 weeks.

There are 12 residues in the CDR3. Germline V gives CDR1 LNHDA, CDR2 SQIVND (reference sequence). Trimming stripped 11 bases from V and 0 bases from J, with 10 bases between. Generated by immunoSEQ multiplex PCR, the TCRdb table keeps only in-frame clones and is missing some. The table includes some 110,000 clones, 88% detected once. Specimen: peripheral blood, collected on day 0 of AZD1222 vaccination. The sequence was collected from an adult in good health. This chain links TRBV19 with TRBJ1-2; D remains ambiguous. Here the CDR3 DNA reads TGTGCCGGCCGAAACCCTAACTATGGCTACACCTTC. It is translated as CAGRNPNYGYTF.